This T cell receptor beta chain was captured by sequencing in a study of a mutant IDH1 vaccine in newly diagnosed glioma. The overall study: Beginning 4-6 weeks after radiotherapy alone, or with temozolomide cycles, vaccination took place. The therapy given earlier, which was standard therapy, consisted of radiotherapy, temozolomide, or both, and most of the patients received both. Weeks 35 and 47 hosted visits V12 and V13, respectively. Regarding the study as a whole: Changes to the top peripheral T cell clonotypes appeared unrelated to pseudoprogression.

Regarding this clone: Its antigen is not known.

Sequenced by immunoSEQ multiplex PCR; TCRdb stores in-frame clones only, minus some. Of about 23,000 clones listed, roughly 83% are singletons. This CDR3 has 16 residues. Unmatched junction bases numbered 5, after V lost 3 bases and J lost 2 bases. Germline CDR1 reads MGHRA; CDR2 reads YSYEKL. Specified time point: week 47, end of study. Doses of 300 ug of mutant IDH1 20-mer peptide were given with topical imiquimod. The chain combines TRBV4-1 with TRBJ2-7; 12 nucleotides line up with TRBD2. The sample in question was PBMCs, obtained from a glioma patient whose treatment included an IDH1 peptide vaccine. The clonotype was recovered from a man in his forties with glioma. This CDR3 is CASSHKTSGSTYEQYF. CDR3 nucleotide sequence: TGCGCCAGCAGCCATAAGACTAGCGGGAGTACCTACGAGCAGTACTTC.